This note documents a single TCR beta chain sequence. These data come from a study of blood T cell repertoires in COVID-19. Study-wide background: Acute and convalescent COVID-19 samples came from the United States, Italy and Spain. The analysed material was cDNA or gDNA that came from T cells, B-cell-depleted T cells, or PBMCs.

The CDR3 runs to 15 residues. Germline V gene sequence: CDR1 MNHEY, CDR2 SMNVEV (reference sequence). V trimming: 3 bases; J trimming: 6 bases; junction bases outside the gene matches: 5. Authors' analysis steps: Using reference gene primer amplification, nucleated cell counts were estimated. Some clones are missing from TCRdb's copy, which holds only in-frame ones; the method was immunoSEQ multiplex PCR. V and J calls and clone size follow that table, whereas D and trimming were derived from the DNA. This table has 300,000 or so clones, roughly 83% appearing once. The specimen sequenced was peripheral blood. The source of this sequence is a woman between 45 and 65 years old with acute or convalescent COVID-19. The chain recombines TRBV27 with TRBJ2-1, with 10 nucleotides matching TRBD1. The chain's CDR3 is CASSLWDRGINEQFF. DNA of the CDR3: TGTGCCAGCAGTTTGTGGGACAGGGGTATCAATGAGCAGTTCTTC.